Included here is one T cell receptor (beta chain) sequence, with context. Its antigen is undetermined. Libraries were prepared by immunoSEQ multiplex PCR; TCRdb keeps only in-frame clonotypes and omits some of them. Of about 73,000 clones listed, 86% are singletons. These data belong to a study of OX40 agonist ivuxolimab in advanced cancers. Turning to the study itself: A diagnosis of hepatocellular carcinoma, melanoma, renal cell or head and neck cancer was present in dose-escalation patients. Checkpoint inhibitors had been given previously to under 50% of patients.

Findings and caveats of the study: Averaging showed that CD8+ T cells had more expanded clones than CD4+ did. Some patients who did not respond also had low normalized T-cell clonal expansion.

This CDR3 has 15 amino acids. Trimming removed 4 bases from V and 5 bases from J, with 18 bases in between. Germline lookup yields CDR1 MNHEY and CDR2 SVGAGI. The clonotype comes from an adult with an advanced solid tumor such as melanoma, head and neck, liver or kidney cancer. The source was CD4+ or CD8+ T cells sorted from blood, collected in a trial of the OX40 agonist ivuxolimab. This rearrangement joins TRBV6-5 to TRBJ2-7; a possible D gene is TRBD1 (6 bases). CDR3 sequence (DNA): TGTGCCAGCAGTTTCCTCGGGCAGGGGATAGACGAGCAGTACTTC. It is translated as CASSFLGQGIDEQYF.